This T cell receptor (beta chain) was sequenced during a study of post-analysis software for immune sequencing data. Study-level background: Relapsing-remitting, secondary progressive and progressive-relapsing forms of multiple sclerosis all featured among disease courses.

The CDR3 spans 14 residues. CDR1 is MNHEY, CDR2 SVGEGT, per germline. The J segment lost 10 bases and the V segment lost 0 bases, leaving 4 bases of the junction unmatched. Unique molecular identifiers were built into the TCR beta cDNA libraries. A population of roughly 0.9 to 11 million T cells gave rise to around 480,000 cDNA molecules. Using its own MiXCR run on the PCR reads, TCRdb lists one record per CDR3 protein. This sample carries fewer than 850,000 distinct CDR3 sequences, more than 45% of them seen once, and the ten largest clones take 4.9%. Overall study findings and caveats: Five or six TRBV segments, TRBV5-6, TRBV5-1 and TRBV20-1 among them, were found more frequent in patients than controls. Significantly lower normalized Chao1 diversity was seen in multiple sclerosis patients than in controls.

This clonotype has only one observation. As yet, its antigen is unknown. The specimen was blood. The chain joins TRBV6-2 or TRBV6-3 to TRBJ2-1, with TRBD2 identical over 9 bases. The sequence derives from a girl between 5 and 17 years old with multiple sclerosis. The CDR3 protein is CASSYSGLASEQFF. CDR3 nucleotides: TGTGCCAGCAGTTACTCGGGACTAGCTAGCGAGCAGTTCTTC.